A selection of T cell receptor beta chains follows, all from one sample in a study of cytomegalovirus exposure and HLA in healthy donors. The repertoire was sequenced with immunoSEQ multiplex PCR; TCRdb's copy has only in-frame clones and lacks some. The table lists about 200,000 clones, with approximately 6.5% in the top ten. The sample was PBMCs. All receptors come from a man aged 25-40 years in good health and CMV-seronegative. CDR3s include the opening cysteine and the closing phenylalanine or tryptophan. A D gene is named only where the DNA matches it firmly.

j_call	v_call	d_call	cdr3_aa	cdr3_nt
TRBJ2-3	TRBV7-2	.	CASSLEPASTDTQYF	TGTGCCAGCAGCTTAGAACCCGCGAGCACAGATACGCAGTATTTT
TRBJ1-1	TRBV19	TRBD1	CASSKQGQWVNTEAFF	TGTGCCAGTAGTAAGCAGGGACAGTGGGTGAACACTGAAGCTTTCTTT
TRBJ1-2	TRBV7-9	.	CASSLQGPYGYTF	TGTGCCAGCAGCTTGCAGGGCCCATATGGCTACACCTTC
TRBJ2-7	TRBV9	.	CASSVLAGVSEQYF	TGTGCCAGCAGCGTACTTGCAGGGGTTTCCGAGCAGTACTTC
TRBJ2-2	TRBV7-9	.	CASSSLTSLAGELFF	TGTGCCAGCAGCTCCTTGACTAGTTTGGCGGGGGAGCTGTTTTTT
TRBJ2-7	TRBV4-1	.	CASSPPGRVGHEQYF	TGCGCCAGCAGCCCCCCGGGCAGGGTAGGGCACGAGCAGTACTTC
TRBJ2-5	TRBV6-5	.	CASSYYRGGRETQYF	TGTGCCAGCAGTTACTATAGGGGGGGCCGGGAGACCCAGTACTTC
TRBJ2-7	TRBV7-6	TRBD2	CASSLARSGGQYEQYF	TGTGCCAGCAGCTTAGCAAGATCGGGAGGTCAGTACGAGCAGTACTTC
TRBJ1-1	TRBV7-3	.	CASSSSGANTEAFF	TGTGCCAGCAGCTCTTCGGGAGCGAACACTGAAGCTTTCTTT
TRBJ2-2	TRBV7-9	TRBD1	CASSLERTGGELFF	TGTGCCAGCAGCTTAGAAAGGACAGGCGGGGAGCTGTTTTTT
TRBJ2-7	TRBV4-2	TRBD1	CASSQDLDRGYEQYF	TGTGCCAGCAGCCAAGATCTGGACAGGGGGTACGAGCAGTACTTC
TRBJ1-1	TRBV15	TRBD1	CATSGDGQGETEAFF	TGTGCCACCAGCGGTGATGGACAGGGAGAAACTGAAGCTTTCTTT
TRBJ2-7	TRBV20-1	.	CSAQLGYEQYF	TGCAGTGCCCAGTTGGGCTACGAGCAGTACTTC
TRBJ1-1	TRBV6-5	.	CASSLDYLKEAFF	TGTGCCAGCAGTCTAGACTACCTAAAGGAAGCTTTCTTT
TRBJ2-2	TRBV2	TRBD1	CASSRQGANTGELFF	TGTGCCAGCAGCCGACAGGGGGCGAACACCGGGGAGCTGTTTTTT
TRBJ2-3	TRBV11-3	.	CASIRGRTDTQYF	TGTGCCAGCATCCGGGGTCGCACAGATACGCAGTATTTT
TRBJ1-2	TRBV11-2	.	CASSPPGWGRDGYTF	TGTGCCAGCAGCCCCCCCGGTTGGGGGAGGGATGGCTACACCTTC
TRBJ2-7	TRBV18	.	CASSQRQAPSYEQYF	TGTGCCAGCTCACAAAGACAGGCTCCCTCCTACGAGCAGTACTTC
TRBJ1-1	TRBV5-5	.	CASSPTEMMNTEAFF	TGTGCCAGCAGCCCGACAGAGATGATGAACACTGAAGCTTTCTTT
TRBJ1-6	TRBV14	TRBD1	CASSLSGTGRSPLHF	TGTGCCAGCAGTTTATCCGGGACAGGGAGATCACCCCTCCACTTT
TRBJ1-3	TRBV7-9	.	CASKEGSGNTIYF	TGTGCCAGTAAGGAGGGGTCTGGAAACACCATATATTTT
TRBJ1-4	TRBV2	TRBD1	CASRSRDRGGEKLFF	TGTGCCAGCAGGAGCCGGGACAGGGGTGGGGAAAAACTGTTTTTT
TRBJ2-2	TRBV4-1	.	CASSQGAIRGTNTGELFF	TGCGCCAGCAGCCAAGGAGCCATCCGGGGGACGAACACCGGGGAGCTGTTTTTT
TRBJ1-4	TRBV19	TRBD1	CASSIVGLGGEKLFF	TGTGCCAGTAGTATAGTCGGATTAGGGGGCGAAAAACTGTTTTTT
TRBJ1-1	TRBV18	.	CASSPVGGEARTEAFF	TGTGCCAGCTCACCAGTGGGGGGAGAGGCCCGTACTGAAGCTTTCTTT
TRBJ2-7	TRBV7-9	TRBD1	CASSAPGTGLYEQYF	TGTGCCAGCAGCGCACCCGGGACAGGGCTCTACGAGCAGTACTTC
TRBJ1-5	TRBV6-6	.	CASRQAPGEPQHF	TGTGCCAGCCGACAGGCCCCAGGTGAGCCCCAGCATTTT
TRBJ1-5	TRBV23-1	TRBD1	CASSLTDRGPLVGNQPQHF	TGCGCCAGCAGTCTTACCGACAGGGGGCCCCTTGTGGGCAATCAGCCCCAGCATTTT
TRBJ2-1	TRBV6-5	TRBD1	CASSQGQGANEQFF	TGTGCCAGCAGTCAGGGACAGGGTGCAAATGAGCAGTTCTTC
TRBJ2-3	TRBV5-1	.	CASSLNVFKGDSTDTQYF	TGCGCCAGCAGCTTGAACGTTTTTAAAGGGGATTCCACAGATACGCAGTATTTT
TRBJ2-3	TRBV29-1	.	CSLGGDKDTQYF	TGCAGCCTGGGGGGGGACAAAGATACGCAGTATTTT